The next 24 T cell receptor beta chains were all read from a single sample in a study of blood T cells in healthy people across ages (dated by TCRdb to 2014 to 2015). Library construction relied on 5' RACE. The reads were generated on an Illumina HiSeq 2500. A second roughly 7 to 12 cycle PCR used a sample-barcoded 5' primer and a J-beta primer mix. The raw public reads went through TCRdb reprocessing: fastp at Q25, MiXCR clone calling, in-frame beta chains kept. Every entry covers one CDR3 protein and lists the most common genes and DNA from its rows. Present in this sample are hundreds of thousands of distinct CDR3 sequences, around 50% of which were seen just once. The ten top clones hold approximately 13% of the sample. The sample was blood. The receptor source for this set is a woman of 80 years or more in good health.

This sequence joins TRBV29-1 and TRBJ1-2; D gene ambiguous. CDR1 and CDR2 (germline): SQVTM, ANQGSEA. Between the trimmed V and J ends, which lost 6 bases and 2 bases, there was a span of 16 bases. The CDR3 extends over 14 amino acids. In DNA form, the CDR3 reads TGCAGCGTACTCACTGGGAGCCAGAACTATGGCTACACCTTC. Translating gives CSVLTGSQNYGYTF. Full variable domain (missing parts from reference TRBV29-1 and TRBJ1-2): SAVISQKPSRDICQRGTSLTIQCQVDSQVTMMFWYRQQPGQSLTLIATANQGSEATYESGFVIDKFPISRPNLTFSTLTVSNMSPEDSSIYLCSVLTGSQNYGYTFGSGTRLTVV.

The table lists this clonotype with many counts. In DNA form, the CDR3 reads TGTGCCAGCACAAGGGGAATGGAGGAGACCCAGTACTTC. Protein sequence: CASTRGMEETQYF. V and J are TRBV6-1 and TRBJ2-5; weak D call: TRBD1 (5 bases). The CDR3 spans 13 residues. The germline V and J ends were trimmed by 7 bases and 5 bases, with 14 bases remaining between them. The V gene's germline CDR1 is MNHNS and CDR2 SASEGT.

The chain carries TRBV5-1 and TRBJ2-2; 13 nucleotides agree with TRBD2. The V segment lost 4 bases and the J segment 3 bases; nucleotides outside the gene matches: 3. Per germline, CDR1 SGHRS and CDR2 YFSETQ. The CDR3 spans 16 residues. Here the CDR3 reads CASSRGLAGYTGELFF. The CDR3 DNA is TGCGCCAGCAGCCGGGGACTAGCGGGATACACCGGGGAGCTGTTTTTT.

This rearrangement joins TRBV20-1 to TRBJ2-1; no clear D gene. CDR1 and CDR2 from the germline V gene are DFQATT and SNEGSKA (reference sequence). The CDR3 length is 14 residues. V lost 6 bases and J 0 bases, leaving 12 bases between the germline ends. CDR3 protein: CSALTPSSYNEQFF. DNA for the CDR3: TGCAGTGCCTTGACACCGAGCTCCTACAATGAGCAGTTCTTC.

For this clonotype: A clone one base away is much larger, so this may be a read error. This chain joins TRBV20-1 and TRBJ2-1; 8 bases align to TRBD2. CDR3 length equals 15 residues. Germline V gives CDR1 DFQATT, CDR2 SNEGSKA (reference sequence). V lost 5 bases, J lost 2 bases, and 8 bases stayed unmatched. The CDR3 DNA sequence: TGCAGTGCTGGCCCCGGGACTAGACCCTACAATGAGCAGTTCTTC. Its protein is CSAGPGTRPYNEQFF.

This clonotype showed up many times. The chain employs TRBV3-1 and TRBJ1-4, with no clear D. There are 16 residues in the CDR3. The V gene's germline CDR1 is LGHDT and CDR2 YNNKEL (reference sequence). V was pared by 3 bases and J by 0 bases, with 11 bases between. This chain's CDR3 is CASSQPTTATNEKLFF. CDR3 in DNA: TGTGCCAGCAGCCAGCCAACAACCGCAACTAATGAAAAACTGTTTTTT.

This clonotype has a handful of counts. V and J are TRBV11-2 and TRBJ2-7, with 8 bases aligning to TRBD2. The last part of the DNA fits TRBJ2-5 better; the J call may be wrong. CDR1 and CDR2 from the germline V gene are SGHAT and FQNNGV. This CDR3 region has 16 residues. The CDR3 region is CASSLVASGPQETQYF. In nucleotides, the CDR3 is TGTGCCAGCAGCTTAGTGGCTAGCGGGCCGCAAGAGACCCAGTACTTC.

The chain is built from TRBV9 and TRBJ1-2; D may be TRBD1 (5 bases). The CDR3 length is 16 residues. The germline CDR1 and CDR2 sequences are SGDLS and YYNGEE. V lost 3 bases, J lost 0 bases, and 15 bases lay in between. CDR3 nucleotide sequence: TGTGCCAGCAGCGAGCCCTCGGGGCGGCCTAACTATGGCTACACCTTC. Amino acid sequence: CASSEPSGRPNYGYTF.

V is TRBV20-1 and J is TRBJ2-3; D perhaps matches TRBD2 (6 bases). Germline-derived CDR1 and CDR2 are DFQATT and SNEGSKA (reference sequence). Trimming removed 2 bases at V and 1 base at J, with 10 bases between. The CDR3 is 14 amino acids. Here the CDR3 DNA reads TGCAGTGCTAGAAGGTCTAGCGGCACAGATACGCAGTATTTT. Its protein product is CSARRSSGTDTQYF.

There are many counts of this clonotype. This chain uses TRBV20-1 with TRBJ1-2; 7 bases agree with TRBD1. The CDR3 loop spans 14 amino acids. Germline lookup yields CDR1 DFQATT and CDR2 SNEGSKA (reference sequence). V was pared by 5 bases and J by 0 bases, with 6 bases of the junction left unmatched. In DNA, the CDR3 is TGCAGTGCTCGCGAGGGGGCGGCTAACTATGGCTACACCTTC. It codes for CSAREGAANYGYTF.

This clonotype was counted a few times. The rearrangement uses TRBV6-6 and TRBJ1-3; tentatively, D is TRBD1 (6 bases). CDR1 is MNHNY and CDR2 is SVGAGI in the germline V gene (reference sequence). V lost 7 bases and J 0 bases, leaving 13 bases between the germline ends. CDR3 size: 15 residues. The CDR3 DNA reads TGTGCCAGCAATACAGGGCACACCTCTGGAAACACCATATATTTT. It codes for CASNTGHTSGNTIYF.

This clonotype was seen ten or more times. The chain links TRBV5-1 to TRBJ2-2; tentative D call: TRBD1 (6 bases). The CDR3 spans 14 residues. Germline values: CDR1 SGHRS, CDR2 YFSETQ. Trimming shortened V by 4 bases and J by 2 bases, and 9 bases separated the two germline ends. CDR3 loop: CASSTTGNTGELFF. The CDR3 coding sequence is TGCGCCAGCAGCACGACAGGCAACACCGGGGAGCTGTTTTTT.

The rearrangement links TRBV2 to TRBJ1-1; D is unclear. Trimming removed 4 bases at V and 0 bases at J, with 15 bases between. This CDR3 spans 16 amino acids. CDR1 and CDR2 from the germline V gene are SNHLY and FYNNEI. The CDR3 nucleotides are TGTGCCAGCAGTGTAAAGGGATGGGGAATGAACACTGAAGCTTTCTTT. It encodes CASSVKGWGMNTEAFF.

The chain recombines TRBV5-1 with TRBJ2-7; TRBD1 matches at 10 bases. Germline assignment: CDR1 SGHRS and CDR2 YFSETQ. The J segment lost 7 bases and the V segment lost 3 bases, leaving 7 bases of the junction unmatched. The CDR3 has 14 amino acids. Here the CDR3 reads CASSWTGGLHEQYF. The CDR3 DNA is TGCGCCAGCAGCTGGACAGGGGGATTGCATGAGCAGTACTTC.

This clonotype was seen ten or more times. The gene calls are TRBV7-3 and TRBJ2-3; TRBD2 is a possible D gene (5 bases). The V end lost 6 bases, the J end lost 1 base, and 11 bases lay between the germline ends. There are 14 residues in the CDR3. The germline CDR1 and CDR2 sequences are SGHTA and FQGTGA. The CDR3 here is CASRAETRTDTQYF. The CDR3 DNA reads TGTGCCAGCAGAGCGGAAACCCGCACAGATACGCAGTATTTT.

There are a few counts of this clonotype. This chain uses TRBV28 with TRBJ2-6; D uncertain. Trimming pared 4 bases from V and 3 bases from J, leaving 16 bases between. CDR3 size: 17 residues. Germline V gene sequence: CDR1 MDHEN, CDR2 SYDVKM. CDR3 sequence: CASSSTKSGGGANVLTF. For the CDR3, the DNA is TGTGCCAGCAGTTCGACAAAGAGTGGCGGTGGGGCCAACGTCCTGACTTTC.

In this sample, this clonotype turned up many times. The CDR3 DNA reads TGTGCCACCAGTGATACGGACAGCAAGAGGACCCAGTACTTC. Its protein is CATSDTDSKRTQYF. This rearrangement joins TRBV24-1 to TRBJ2-5, with a weak D call TRBD1 (6 bases). Germline-derived CDR1 and CDR2 are KGHDR and SFDVKD. The CDR3 covers 14 residues. The V end lost 3 bases, the J end lost 7 bases, and 14 bases lay between the germline ends.

This clonotype came up once. This chain joins TRBV20-1 and TRBJ2-1; D is possibly TRBD1 or TRBD2 (7 bases each). This CDR3 comprises 14 residues. V lost 6 bases to trimming and J lost 3 bases, with 15 bases between them. Per germline, CDR1 DFQATT and CDR2 SNEGSKA (reference sequence). The CDR3 reads CSASGGVYYNEQFF. CDR3 nucleotide sequence: TGCAGTGCCTCAGGGGGGGTCTACTACAATGAGCAGTTCTTC.

This clonotype has only a few counts. V is TRBV29-1 and J is TRBJ2-5, with D perhaps matching TRBD2 (5 bases). This CDR3 region has 15 residues. Germline V gene lookup returns CDR1 SQVTM and CDR2 ANQGSEA. Trimming left V 7 bases short and J 2 bases short, with 20 bases between. The CDR3 sequence: CSGKRATEKQETQYF. CDR3 sequence (DNA): TGCAGCGGGAAGAGGGCCACCGAGAAGCAAGAGACCCAGTACTTC.

This rearrangement joins TRBV7-9 to TRBJ2-2, with unresolved D. Germline values: CDR1 SEHNR, CDR2 FQNEAQ (reference sequence). V was shortened by 7 bases and J by 1 base, with 22 bases between the two germline ends. The CDR3 length is 18 residues. CDR3 in amino acids: CASKDPLATDLNTGELFF. In DNA form, the CDR3 reads TGTGCCAGCAAAGACCCTTTGGCGACGGACCTGAACACCGGGGAGCTGTTTTTT.

Comments on this clonotype: This may be a read error, as it is one base from a much larger clone. This chain joins TRBV7-2 and TRBJ1-6, with D tentatively TRBD1 (5 bases). Germline V lookup: CDR1 SGHTA, CDR2 FQGNSA. This CDR3 contains 15 residues. CDR3 nucleotides: TGTGTCAGCAGCTTATTACAAGGAGGGGATTCACCCCTCCACTTT. Protein sequence: CVSSLLQGGDSPLHF.

J is TRBJ2-7 and V is TRBV20-1; 8 bases line up with TRBD2. Looked up from germline, CDR1 is DFQATT and CDR2 is SNEGSKA (reference sequence). After removal of 3 bases from V and 6 bases from J, the junction contained 7 bases not matched to a gene. The CDR3 is 13 residues long. The CDR3 sequence: CSASDGRAREQYF. Written as DNA, the CDR3 is TGCAGTGCTAGCGACGGGAGGGCCCGCGAGCAGTACTTC.

CDR3 DNA: TGTGCCAGCTCACCAGGGGTAGCGGCCAAAAACATTCAGTACTTC. Translated: CASSPGVAAKNIQYF. The rearrangement joins TRBV18 to TRBJ2-4; maybe TRBD2 (5 bases). Trimming cost V 2 bases and J 1 base, with 9 bases left between them. CDR1 and CDR2 (germline): KGHSH, LQKENI. The length of the CDR3 is 15 residues.

This chain connects TRBV5-1 to TRBJ2-1, with TRBD2 identical over 8 bases. Per the germline V gene, CDR1 is SGHRS and CDR2 is YFSETQ. With V trimmed by 4 bases and J by 0 bases, 6 bases remained unmatched. The CDR3 runs 16 residues. The CDR3 reads CASSPTGTSSYNEQFF. The CDR3 DNA reads TGCGCCAGCAGCCCCACCGGGACTAGCTCCTACAATGAGCAGTTCTTC.